Below are 9 T cell receptor beta chains sequenced from a single sample in a study of human T cells and chemical hapten exposure. TCRdb reanalysed the RACE reads using MiXCR and keeps one entry per CDR3 protein. The sample yields tens of thousands of distinct CDR3 sequences, roughly 8.5% seen once. As for time point: patch test 2, 6 weeks after DPC sensitization. Treatment in this sample: therapeutic diphenylcyclopropenone sensitization with weekly scalp DPC. The input for sequencing was whole blood, taken in connection with sensitization to the hapten diphenylcyclopropenone (DPC). The source is a woman in her fifties or sixties with alopecia areata. Some clones in this sample may be carry-over from other donors' samples.

The rearrangement uses TRBV24-1 and TRBJ2-3; TRBD1 matches at 9 bases. CDR1 KGHDR and CDR2 SFDVKD come from the germline V gene. The CDR3 is 18 residues long. With V trimmed by 3 bases and J by 2 bases, 11 bases remained unmatched. The CDR3 DNA reads as TGTGCCACCAGTGATGACGAGGGACAGGGCTCTTTCACAGATACGCAGTATTTT. Translated, it gives CATSDDEGQGSFTDTQYF.

This clonotype was seen a handful of times. The chain recombines TRBV6-5 with TRBJ1-5, with 8 positions matching TRBD1. CDR3 length equals 15 residues. Germline lookup yields CDR1 MNHEY and CDR2 SVGAGI. Trimming removed 8 bases from V and 2 bases from J; junction bases left unmatched: 8. The CDR3 region is CASQRTGIGNQPQHF. CDR3 nucleotides: TGTGCCAGCCAGAGGACAGGGATAGGCAATCAGCCCCAGCATTTT.

This clonotype was observed many times. The J gene is TRBJ1-6, the V gene TRBV29-1; 9 bases are shared with TRBD1. The germline gives CDR1 SQVTM, CDR2 ANQGSEA. With 5 bases clipped from V and 5 bases from J, the junction kept 1 base outside the gene matches. The length of the CDR3 is 13 residues. CDR3 DNA sequence: TGCAGCGTTCGGACAGGGGATAATTCACCCCTCCACTTT. Its protein product is CSVRTGDNSPLHF. The full variable domain, completed using reference TRBV29-1 and TRBJ1-6, is SAVISQKPSRDICQRGTSLTIQCQVDSQVTMMFWYRQQPGQSLTLIATANQGSEATYESGFVIDKFPISRPNLTFSTLTVSNMSPEDSSIYLCSVRTGDNSPLHFGNGTRLTVT.

V is TRBV20-1 and J is TRBJ2-7, with D uncertain. The V end was cut by 0 bases, the J end by 2 bases, with 8 bases between. Germline V gene sequence: CDR1 DFQATT, CDR2 SNEGSKA (reference sequence). The CDR3 length is 13 residues. This CDR3 is CSARDAVTYEQYF. CDR3 sequence (DNA): TGCAGTGCTAGAGATGCGGTGACCTACGAGCAGTACTTC.

The CDR3 region is CASSFKTTGPYEQYF. The CDR3 nucleotides read TGTGCCAGCAGCTTCAAAACGACAGGGCCCTACGAGCAGTACTTC. The chain uses TRBV13 and TRBJ2-7; 7 nucleotides match TRBD1. Germline V gene sequence: CDR1 PRHDT, CDR2 FYEKMQ (reference sequence). Unmatched junction bases numbered 7, after V lost 3 bases and J lost 2 bases. This CDR3 region has 15 residues.

This clonotype was seen ten or more times. This chain connects TRBV29-1 to TRBJ1-1; TRBD1 agrees at 9 bases. Trimming at V came to 4 bases and at J to 0 bases, leaving 12 bases not matched to a gene. From germline, CDR1 is SQVTM and CDR2 ANQGSEA. The CDR3 extends over 17 amino acids. CDR3 protein: CSVGRETGGLMNTEAFF. The CDR3 nucleotides are TGCAGCGTTGGAAGGGAAACAGGGGGCCTTATGAACACTGAAGCTTTCTTT.

This clonotype was counted between two and nine times. The V call is TRBV7-9, the J call TRBJ2-1; D possibly corresponds to TRBD1 (5 bases). This CDR3 contains 15 residues. V dropped 3 bases and J dropped 1 base, with 10 bases sitting between them. CDR1 and CDR2 (germline): SEHNR, FQNEAQ (reference sequence). The CDR3 sequence is CASSFSDSSYNEQFF. CDR3 sequence (DNA): TGTGCCAGCAGCTTCAGCGACAGTTCCTACAATGAGCAGTTCTTC.

This chain links TRBV7-2 with TRBJ2-5; 11 nucleotides agree with TRBD2. The CDR3 loop spans 15 amino acids. The ends lost 4 bases at V and 8 bases at J; junction bases unmatched: 9. Germline CDR1 SGHTA, CDR2 FQGNSA. CDR3 in DNA: TGTGCCAGCAGCTCTAGGGGACTAGCGGAGGCTACCCAGTACTTC. Translating gives CASSSRGLAEATQYF.

CDR3 in DNA: TGTGCCAGCAGTTACTCGACGGATTACGAGCAGTACTTC. This translates into CASSYSTDYEQYF. V usage is TRBV6-5 and J usage is TRBJ2-7; D remains unclear. The CDR3 is 13 amino acids. V lost 0 bases to trimming and J lost 4 bases, with 7 bases between them. Per germline, CDR1 MNHEY and CDR2 SVGAGI.